This is a list of T cell receptor beta chains from one sample in a study of T cell responses to AZD1222 COVID-19 vaccine. The data were produced by immunoSEQ multiplex PCR, yet TCRdb's version contains in-frame clones alone and is incomplete. The repertoire holds about 130,000 clones, with 90% as singletons. This sample comprised peripheral blood, obtained on day 0 of AZD1222 vaccination. All receptors come from an adult in good health. The conserved cysteine and the conserved F or W are not part of the CDR3 here. Each record gives: V gene, D gene, J gene, CDR3 protein. D genes are given only for firm matches.

v_call: TRBV27
d_call: .
j_call: TRBJ2-1
cdr3_aa: ASSRLATGDNEQF

v_call: TRBV7-2
d_call: .
j_call: TRBJ1-1
cdr3_aa: ASSKTLLNTEAF

v_call: TRBV6-6
d_call: .
j_call: TRBJ2-2
cdr3_aa: ASRPRNTGELF

v_call: TRBV27
d_call: .
j_call: TRBJ1-6
cdr3_aa: ASSRGSGVGSPLH

v_call: TRBV4-2
d_call: TRBD1
j_call: TRBJ2-7
cdr3_aa: ASSRESGTGAYEQY

v_call: TRBV7-9
d_call: TRBD1
j_call: TRBJ1-2
cdr3_aa: ASSSQLPGQGASGYT

v_call: TRBV7-3
d_call: .
j_call: TRBJ1-1
cdr3_aa: ASALSLNTEAF

v_call: TRBV28
d_call: .
j_call: TRBJ2-7
cdr3_aa: ASGFPRTPSYEQY

v_call: TRBV9
d_call: .
j_call: TRBJ2-7
cdr3_aa: ASSVGFRSWEQY

v_call: TRBV24-1
d_call: .
j_call: TRBJ1-5
cdr3_aa: ATASGTGNQPQH

v_call: TRBV28
d_call: .
j_call: TRBJ2-2
cdr3_aa: AVWGLNTGELF

v_call: TRBV19
d_call: .
j_call: TRBJ1-6
cdr3_aa: ASSPGSHPGSPLH

v_call: TRBV4-3
d_call: .
j_call: TRBJ1-5
cdr3_aa: ASSQDTSNQPQH

v_call: TRBV5-1
d_call: .
j_call: TRBJ1-2
cdr3_aa: ASSLSGRLSIGYT

v_call: TRBV6-4
d_call: .
j_call: TRBJ2-7
cdr3_aa: ASSALSYEQY

v_call: TRBV6-5
d_call: TRBD1
j_call: TRBJ1-2
cdr3_aa: ASSYSGTGEGGYT

v_call: TRBV5-8
d_call: .
j_call: TRBJ2-7
cdr3_aa: ASSLVGSSYEQY

v_call: TRBV29-1
d_call: TRBD1
j_call: TRBJ2-3
cdr3_aa: SVSGTGSTDTQY

v_call: TRBV19
d_call: TRBD1
j_call: TRBJ1-6
cdr3_aa: ASSSEGQGRSPLH

v_call: TRBV11-2
d_call: .
j_call: TRBJ2-3
cdr3_aa: ASSLNSGTSTDTQY

v_call: TRBV19
d_call: TRBD2
j_call: TRBJ2-3
cdr3_aa: ASWRGGYADTQY

v_call: TRBV30
d_call: .
j_call: TRBJ1-4
cdr3_aa: AWSLLTGEKLF

v_call: TRBV27
d_call: .
j_call: TRBJ1-5
cdr3_aa: ASSLLGQPQH

v_call: TRBV4-2
d_call: TRBD1
j_call: TRBJ1-2
cdr3_aa: ASSQPTGGPYGYT

v_call: TRBV6-4
d_call: TRBD2
j_call: TRBJ2-5
cdr3_aa: ASRLKGRAEQETQY

v_call: TRBV6-2/TRBV6-3
d_call: TRBD2
j_call: TRBJ2-1
cdr3_aa: ASSYLSGGINNEQF

v_call: TRBV2
d_call: TRBD1
j_call: TRBJ1-6
cdr3_aa: ASRSAGQGTSPLH

v_call: TRBV6-6
d_call: TRBD2
j_call: TRBJ2-7
cdr3_aa: ASSYQRGYEQY

v_call: TRBV29-1
d_call: .
j_call: TRBJ2-1
cdr3_aa: SVEDLESSYNEQF

v_call: TRBV7-2
d_call: .
j_call: TRBJ1-4
cdr3_aa: ASSLTGSGHGEKLF

v_call: TRBV28
d_call: .
j_call: TRBJ1-5
cdr3_aa: ASRWALNQPQH

v_call: TRBV9
d_call: .
j_call: TRBJ2-7
cdr3_aa: ASSVAGPSSYEQY

v_call: TRBV5-5
d_call: .
j_call: TRBJ2-7
cdr3_aa: ASSGIESNEQY

v_call: TRBV24-1
d_call: .
j_call: TRBJ2-1
cdr3_aa: ATSDYWGSPNNEQF

v_call: TRBV20-1
d_call: .
j_call: TRBJ1-2
cdr3_aa: SHSNGGTHT

v_call: TRBV5-4
d_call: TRBD2
j_call: TRBJ2-5
cdr3_aa: ASRSGLAGGLQETQY

v_call: TRBV2
d_call: .
j_call: TRBJ1-1
cdr3_aa: ASRTKMNTEAF

v_call: TRBV2
d_call: .
j_call: TRBJ2-2
cdr3_aa: ASTRGTTGELF

v_call: TRBV6-5
d_call: .
j_call: TRBJ1-1
cdr3_aa: ASRGRGAPITEAF

v_call: TRBV7-2
d_call: .
j_call: TRBJ1-6
cdr3_aa: ASSLDNSPLH

v_call: TRBV7-9
d_call: .
j_call: TRBJ2-7
cdr3_aa: ASSLNIIYEQY

v_call: TRBV5-8
d_call: .
j_call: TRBJ1-2
cdr3_aa: ASSLGSGRYT

v_call: TRBV19
d_call: .
j_call: TRBJ2-1
cdr3_aa: ASSIGAGNEQF

v_call: TRBV10-3
d_call: .
j_call: TRBJ2-6
cdr3_aa: AISESQGFSGANVLT

v_call: TRBV7-2
d_call: .
j_call: TRBJ2-3
cdr3_aa: ASSLARGSRADTQY

v_call: TRBV27
d_call: .
j_call: TRBJ2-3
cdr3_aa: ASSLTGADTQY

v_call: TRBV28
d_call: .
j_call: TRBJ1-6
cdr3_aa: ASRSAGVGESPLH

v_call: TRBV19
d_call: TRBD2
j_call: TRBJ2-3
cdr3_aa: ASSIGGGADTQY

v_call: TRBV4-2
d_call: .
j_call: TRBJ1-2
cdr3_aa: ASSQEEYGGQRYT

v_call: TRBV11-2
d_call: .
j_call: TRBJ1-4
cdr3_aa: ASSLPTNEKLF

v_call: TRBV5-1
d_call: TRBD1
j_call: TRBJ1-3
cdr3_aa: ASSPLGGQGTGNTIY

v_call: TRBV19
d_call: .
j_call: TRBJ1-5
cdr3_aa: ASSIAYNQPQH

v_call: TRBV7-3
d_call: .
j_call: TRBJ1-2
cdr3_aa: ASSSSPASGSNYGYT

v_call: TRBV4-1
d_call: .
j_call: TRBJ1-1
cdr3_aa: ASSPRVPGGAF

v_call: TRBV12-3/TRBV12-4
d_call: .
j_call: TRBJ1-5
cdr3_aa: ASSFGSNQPQH

v_call: TRBV11-2
d_call: .
j_call: TRBJ2-7
cdr3_aa: ASSLVRVNEQY

v_call: TRBV7-9
d_call: .
j_call: TRBJ1-2
cdr3_aa: ASSPRQGIYGYT

v_call: TRBV19
d_call: .
j_call: TRBJ1-4
cdr3_aa: ASTPRGGASNEKLF

v_call: TRBV15
d_call: .
j_call: TRBJ1-6
cdr3_aa: ATSRNPGPLH

v_call: TRBV6-5
d_call: .
j_call: TRBJ2-4
cdr3_aa: ASIEDLAKNIQY